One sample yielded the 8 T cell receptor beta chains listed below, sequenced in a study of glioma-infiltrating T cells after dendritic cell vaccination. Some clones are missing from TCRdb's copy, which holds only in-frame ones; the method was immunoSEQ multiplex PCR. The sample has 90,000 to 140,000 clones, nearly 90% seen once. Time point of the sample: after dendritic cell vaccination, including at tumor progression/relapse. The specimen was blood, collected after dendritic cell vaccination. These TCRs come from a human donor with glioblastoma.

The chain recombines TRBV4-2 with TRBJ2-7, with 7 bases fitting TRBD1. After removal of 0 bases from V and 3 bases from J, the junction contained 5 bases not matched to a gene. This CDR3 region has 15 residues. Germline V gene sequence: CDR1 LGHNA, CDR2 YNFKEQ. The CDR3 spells CASSQDTGALYEQYF. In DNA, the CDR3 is TGTGCCAGCAGCCAAGATACAGGGGCGCTCTACGAGCAGTACTTC.

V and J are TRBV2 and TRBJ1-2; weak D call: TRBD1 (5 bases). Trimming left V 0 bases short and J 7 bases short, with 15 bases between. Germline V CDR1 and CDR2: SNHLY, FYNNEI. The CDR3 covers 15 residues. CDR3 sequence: CASSEASGGLFGYTF. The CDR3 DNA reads TGTGCCAGCAGTGAAGCAAGCGGGGGGTTGTTTGGCTACACCTTC. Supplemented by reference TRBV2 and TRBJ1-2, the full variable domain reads EPEVTQTPSHQVTQMGQEVILRCVPISNHLYFYWYRQILGQKVEFLVSFYNNEISEKSEIFDDQFSVERPDGSNFTLKIRSTKLEDSAMYFCASSEASGGLFGYTFGSGTRLTVV.

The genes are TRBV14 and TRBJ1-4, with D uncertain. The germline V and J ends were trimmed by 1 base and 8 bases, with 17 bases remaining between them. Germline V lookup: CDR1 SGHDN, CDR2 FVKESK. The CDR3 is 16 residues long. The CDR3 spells CASSQGTRPRREKLFF. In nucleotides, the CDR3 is TGTGCCAGCAGCCAAGGAACGAGGCCCCGAAGGGAAAAACTGTTTTTT.

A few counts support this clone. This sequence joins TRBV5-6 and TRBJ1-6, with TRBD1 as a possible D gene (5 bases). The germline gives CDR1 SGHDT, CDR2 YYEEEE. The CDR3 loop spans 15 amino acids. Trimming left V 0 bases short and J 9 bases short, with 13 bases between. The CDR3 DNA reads TGTGCCAGCAGCTTGGCCGCGGGGCTCGGTTCACCCCTCCACTTT. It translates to CASSLAAGLGSPLHF.

Here the CDR3 DNA reads TGTGCCAGCAGCTTTACACAGCCCTATAATTCACCCCTCCACTTT. This translates into CASSFTQPYNSPLHF. The chain uses TRBV5-8 and TRBJ1-6, with D unclear. The CDR3 spans 15 residues. V dropped 2 bases and J dropped 2 bases, with 8 bases sitting between them. Germline V CDR1 and CDR2: SGHTS, YDEGEE. Full variable domain (outside the CDR3, taken from reference TRBV5-8 and TRBJ1-6): EAGVTQSPTHLIKTRGQQATLRCSPISGHTSVYWYQQALGLGLQFLLWYDEGEERNRGNFPPRFSGRQFPNYSSELNVNALELEDSALYLCASSFTQPYNSPLHFGNGTRLTVT.

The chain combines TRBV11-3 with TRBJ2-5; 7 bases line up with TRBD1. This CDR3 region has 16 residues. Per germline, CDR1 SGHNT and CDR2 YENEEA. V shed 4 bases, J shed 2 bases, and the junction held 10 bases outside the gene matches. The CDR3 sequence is CASSSLLDRFQETQYF. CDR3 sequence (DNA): TGTGCCAGCAGCTCCCTCCTGGACAGGTTTCAAGAGACCCAGTACTTC.

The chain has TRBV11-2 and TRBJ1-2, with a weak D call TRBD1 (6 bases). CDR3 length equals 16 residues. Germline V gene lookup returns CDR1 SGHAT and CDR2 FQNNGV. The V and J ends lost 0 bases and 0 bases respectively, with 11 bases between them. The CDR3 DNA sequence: TGTGCCAGCAGCTTAGACCCGGACAGAACTAACTATGGCTACACCTTC. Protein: CASSLDPDRTNYGYTF. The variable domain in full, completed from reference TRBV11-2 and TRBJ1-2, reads EAGVAQSPRYKIIEKRQSVAFWCNPISGHATLYWYQQILGQGPKLLIQFQNNGVVDDSQLPKDRFSAERLKGVDSTLKIQPAKLEDSAVYLCASSLDPDRTNYGYTFGSGTRLTVV.

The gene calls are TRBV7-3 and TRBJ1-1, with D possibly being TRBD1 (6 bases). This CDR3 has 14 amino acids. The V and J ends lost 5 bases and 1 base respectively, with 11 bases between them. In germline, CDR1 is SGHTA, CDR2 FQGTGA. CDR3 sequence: CASSPQGQNTEAFF. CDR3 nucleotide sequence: TGTGCCAGCAGCCCCCAGGGACAGAACACTGAAGCTTTCTTT.